What follows is one T cell receptor (beta chain) and its context. Authors' data handling: Nucleated cell number was recorded as an estimate derived from reference gene primer amplification. TCRdb's copy holds only in-frame clones and misses some; the assay was immunoSEQ multiplex PCR. V and J calls and clone size are copied from that table; D and trimming were computed from the DNA. There are approximately 190,000 clones in the sample; about four fifths occur only once, and roughly 7.1% lies in the top ten. Germline assignment: CDR1 MDHEN and CDR2 SYDVKM. V shed 9 bases and J shed 5 bases, with 16 bases lying between them. The CDR3 loop spans 14 amino acids. These data originate in a study of blood T cell repertoires in COVID-19. As for the study in general: Spain, Italy and the United States supplied samples that represented acute and convalescent COVID-19.

Patients of the Seattle cohort, enrolled during active infection, were followed longitudinally. The sequence came from a woman aged 55-75 years with COVID-19, enrolled during active disease. Sequencing was performed on peripheral blood. The chain employs TRBV28 and TRBJ1-4, with D perhaps matching TRBD1 (5 bases). The DNA of the CDR3 is TGTGCCAGTCAGTTTACCGGGGGGAATGAAAAACTGTTTTTT. Translating gives CASQFTGGNEKLFF.